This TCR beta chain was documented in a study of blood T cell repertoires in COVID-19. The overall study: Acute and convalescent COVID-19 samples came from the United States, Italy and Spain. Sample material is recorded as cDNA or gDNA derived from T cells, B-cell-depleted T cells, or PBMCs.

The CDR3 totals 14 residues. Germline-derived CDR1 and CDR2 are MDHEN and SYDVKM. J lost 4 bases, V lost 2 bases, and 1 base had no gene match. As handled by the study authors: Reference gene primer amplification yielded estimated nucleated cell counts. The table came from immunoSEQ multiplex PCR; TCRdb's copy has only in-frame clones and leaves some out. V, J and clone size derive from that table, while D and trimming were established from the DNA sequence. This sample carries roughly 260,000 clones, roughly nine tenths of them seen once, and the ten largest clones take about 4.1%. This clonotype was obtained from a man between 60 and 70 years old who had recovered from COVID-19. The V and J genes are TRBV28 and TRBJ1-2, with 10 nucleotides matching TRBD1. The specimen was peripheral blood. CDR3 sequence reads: CASSLGTGAYGYTF. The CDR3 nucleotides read TGTGCCAGCAGTTTAGGGACAGGGGCCTATGGCTACACCTTC.